A selection of T cell receptor beta chains follows, all from one sample in a study of blood T cell repertoires in COVID-19. The table came from immunoSEQ multiplex PCR; TCRdb's copy has only in-frame clones and leaves some out. The sample carries about 180,000 clones, roughly 88% recorded once. The sample was PBMCs or T cells enriched from blood (not recorded which). These receptors came from a woman aged 30 to 39 who had recovered from COVID-19. CDR3s include the opening cysteine and the closing phenylalanine or tryptophan. A D gene is named only where the DNA matches it firmly. Rows give clone size only sometimes, using once, few, many, or a class for an expanded clone.

v_call: TRBV18
j_call: TRBJ1-2
d_call: -
clone_size: once
cdr3_nt: TGTGCCAGCTCACCCGAGACAGCGCTCTATGGCTACACCTTC
cdr3_aa: CASSPETALYGYTF

v_call: TRBV5-1
j_call: TRBJ2-7
d_call: TRBD2
clone_size: -
cdr3_nt: TGCGCCAGCAGCGATAGCGGGAGGGCCTACGAGCAGTACTTC
cdr3_aa: CASSDSGRAYEQYF

v_call: TRBV10-3
j_call: TRBJ1-2
d_call: TRBD1
clone_size: -
cdr3_nt: TGTGCCATCGGGACAGCTCCACTTAACTATGGCTACACCTTC
cdr3_aa: CAIGTAPLNYGYTF

v_call: TRBV7-9
j_call: TRBJ1-1
d_call: -
clone_size: -
cdr3_nt: TGTGCCAGCAGCGAGGCGGGGAACACTGAAGCTTTCTTT
cdr3_aa: CASSEAGNTEAFF

v_call: TRBV28
j_call: TRBJ2-1
d_call: -
clone_size: once
cdr3_nt: TGTGCCAGCAGCCAACCTCCCTGGGCGGGATTCGGTTCCTACAATGAGCAGTTCTTC
cdr3_aa: CASSQPPWAGFGSYNEQFF

v_call: TRBV28
j_call: TRBJ2-7
d_call: TRBD1
clone_size: -
cdr3_nt: TGTGCCAGCAGGGGACAGACCTACGAGCAGTACTTC
cdr3_aa: CASRGQTYEQYF

v_call: TRBV10-2
j_call: TRBJ1-4
d_call: -
clone_size: -
cdr3_nt: TGCGCCAGCCAGCCGTCACGGGTTAATGAAAAACTGTTTTTT
cdr3_aa: CASQPSRVNEKLFF

v_call: TRBV28
j_call: TRBJ2-1
d_call: TRBD2
clone_size: -
cdr3_nt: TGTGCCAGCAGTTTATTGGCTAGCGGTTACAATGAGCAGTTCTTC
cdr3_aa: CASSLLASGYNEQFF

v_call: TRBV6-4
j_call: TRBJ2-3
d_call: TRBD1
clone_size: -
cdr3_nt: TGTGCCAGCAGTGACTCGGTTATAGGGGACAGATCTAGCACAGATACGCAGTATTTT
cdr3_aa: CASSDSVIGDRSSTDTQYF

v_call: TRBV5-6
j_call: TRBJ2-7
d_call: -
clone_size: -
cdr3_nt: TGTGCCAGCAGCACGGGACTCCCAGGAGGCGAGCAGTACTTC
cdr3_aa: CASSTGLPGGEQYF

v_call: TRBV28
j_call: TRBJ2-1
d_call: TRBD2
clone_size: -
cdr3_nt: TGTGCCAGCAGTGTTAGCGGGAGTAAACCGGGTAATGAGCAGTTCTTC
cdr3_aa: CASSVSGSKPGNEQFF

v_call: TRBV6-5
j_call: TRBJ2-5
d_call: -
clone_size: -
cdr3_nt: TGTGCCAGCAAGACGGACTACCTTCAAGAGACCCAGTACTTC
cdr3_aa: CASKTDYLQETQYF

v_call: TRBV19
j_call: TRBJ1-5
d_call: TRBD1
clone_size: -
cdr3_nt: TGTGCCAGTAAACTCCGGGACAGGGTCAATCAGCCCCAGCATTTT
cdr3_aa: CASKLRDRVNQPQHF

v_call: TRBV19
j_call: TRBJ2-1
d_call: TRBD2
clone_size: -
cdr3_nt: TGTGCCAGTAGCCAGCGGGGGGGCTCCTACAATGAGCAGTTCTTC
cdr3_aa: CASSQRGGSYNEQFF

v_call: TRBV19
j_call: TRBJ2-7
d_call: TRBD1
clone_size: -
cdr3_nt: TGTGCCAGTAGCCAAGCGGGACAGGGGCCCGAATCGATCTACGAGCAGTACTTC
cdr3_aa: CASSQAGQGPESIYEQYF

v_call: TRBV12-3/TRBV12-4
j_call: TRBJ2-2
d_call: -
clone_size: once
cdr3_nt: TGTGCCAGCAGGCGAGGGCCCGCCGGGGAGCTGTTTTTT
cdr3_aa: CASRRGPAGELFF

v_call: TRBV4-1
j_call: TRBJ2-7
d_call: -
clone_size: -
cdr3_nt: TGCGCCAGCAGCCAAGATCTATCCTACGAGCAGTACTTC
cdr3_aa: CASSQDLSYEQYF

v_call: TRBV27
j_call: TRBJ2-7
d_call: TRBD1
clone_size: -
cdr3_nt: TGTGCCAGCAGTTTAAAGGGACAGGGCTACGAGCAGTACTTC
cdr3_aa: CASSLKGQGYEQYF

v_call: TRBV4-1
j_call: TRBJ1-1
d_call: TRBD1
clone_size: -
cdr3_nt: TGCGCCAGCACCACACCAGGGGGCACTGAAGCTTTCTTT
cdr3_aa: CASTTPGGTEAFF

v_call: TRBV29-1
j_call: TRBJ1-2
d_call: TRBD1
clone_size: -
cdr3_nt: TGCAGCGTGGGACAGGGTGAGTGGAATGGCTACACCTTC
cdr3_aa: CSVGQGEWNGYTF

v_call: TRBV6-6
j_call: TRBJ2-5
d_call: -
clone_size: -
cdr3_nt: TGTGCCAGCAGTTACAGGGGAGAGACCCAGTACTTC
cdr3_aa: CASSYRGETQYF

v_call: TRBV6-5
j_call: TRBJ1-6
d_call: -
clone_size: -
cdr3_nt: TGTGCCAGTTTTACCATGGACAGTGCTAATTCACCCCTCCACTTT
cdr3_aa: CASFTMDSANSPLHF

v_call: TRBV19
j_call: TRBJ1-2
d_call: TRBD1
clone_size: -
cdr3_nt: TGTGCCAGTAGTACTCAGGACAGGGGTGGCTACACCTTC
cdr3_aa: CASSTQDRGGYTF

v_call: TRBV27
j_call: TRBJ2-5
d_call: TRBD2
clone_size: -
cdr3_nt: TGTGCCAGCAGTTTTGGACTAGAGAAGACTACCCAGTACTTC
cdr3_aa: CASSFGLEKTTQYF

v_call: TRBV4-1
j_call: TRBJ2-7
d_call: TRBD2
clone_size: -
cdr3_nt: TGCGCCAGCAGCCAAGATAGACTAGCGGGAGGTCTGGTCTACGAGCAGTACTTC
cdr3_aa: CASSQDRLAGGLVYEQYF

v_call: TRBV9
j_call: TRBJ2-2
d_call: -
clone_size: -
cdr3_nt: TGTGCCAGCAGCACCAGGGGGAACACCGGGGAGCTGTTTTTT
cdr3_aa: CASSTRGNTGELFF

v_call: TRBV3-1/TRBV3-2
j_call: TRBJ2-2
d_call: TRBD2
clone_size: -
cdr3_nt: TGTGCCAGCAGCCAAGGTAGCGGGAGGGCCCTTGGTGGGGAGCTGTTTTTT
cdr3_aa: CASSQGSGRALGGELFF

v_call: TRBV6-5
j_call: TRBJ1-2
d_call: -
clone_size: -
cdr3_nt: TGTGCCAGCATGGAGTTGGGAGGGTTCGGGGGCTACACCTTC
cdr3_aa: CASMELGGFGGYTF

v_call: TRBV30
j_call: TRBJ2-2
d_call: TRBD1
clone_size: -
cdr3_nt: TGTGCCTGTACGACAGGGCGGCCCGGGGAGCTGTTTTTT
cdr3_aa: CACTTGRPGELFF

v_call: TRBV5-1
j_call: TRBJ2-7
d_call: -
clone_size: -
cdr3_nt: TGCGCCAGCAGCGCGGGACTGGGCCACTACGAGCAGTACTTC
cdr3_aa: CASSAGLGHYEQYF

v_call: TRBV9
j_call: TRBJ2-2
d_call: TRBD2
clone_size: -
cdr3_nt: TGTGCCAGCAGCGTAGACATGGTTAGCGGGAGAAGGAGGGCCGGGGAGCTGTTTTTT
cdr3_aa: CASSVDMVSGRRRAGELFF

v_call: TRBV7-2
j_call: TRBJ2-2
d_call: TRBD2
clone_size: -
cdr3_nt: TGTGCCAGCAGCTTGACCTCGGGACTAGGCACCGGGGAGCTGTTTTTT
cdr3_aa: CASSLTSGLGTGELFF

v_call: TRBV27
j_call: TRBJ1-6
d_call: -
clone_size: -
cdr3_nt: TGTGCCAGCAGTTTCGGGAGGCCCTCCTATAATTCACCCCTCCACTTT
cdr3_aa: CASSFGRPSYNSPLHF

v_call: TRBV11-3
j_call: TRBJ1-4
d_call: TRBD1
clone_size: -
cdr3_nt: TGTGCCAGCAGCTTAGTATCGGACAGGGCCCTAAAACTGTTTTTT
cdr3_aa: CASSLVSDRALKLFF

v_call: TRBV6-5
j_call: TRBJ1-2
d_call: TRBD1
clone_size: -
cdr3_nt: TGTGCCAGCACCCTGGAGGGACAGCTTGGCTATGGCTACACCTTC
cdr3_aa: CASTLEGQLGYGYTF

v_call: TRBV25-1
j_call: TRBJ1-1
d_call: -
clone_size: few
cdr3_nt: TGTGCCAGCAGTGACAGGAACACTGAAGCTTTCTTT
cdr3_aa: CASSDRNTEAFF

v_call: TRBV9
j_call: TRBJ2-1
d_call: -
clone_size: -
cdr3_nt: TGTGCCAGCAGCCCCCGGGGAGAGGTCTCCACTAATGAGCAGTTCTTC
cdr3_aa: CASSPRGEVSTNEQFF

v_call: TRBV5-1
j_call: TRBJ2-7
d_call: TRBD2
clone_size: -
cdr3_nt: TGCGCCAGCAGCTTAAGACTAGCGTCCTACGAGCAGTACTTC
cdr3_aa: CASSLRLASYEQYF

v_call: TRBV19
j_call: TRBJ1-4
d_call: -
clone_size: -
cdr3_nt: TGTGCCAGTAGTATAGATTGGTTTTCGGCTAATGAAAAACTGTTTTTT
cdr3_aa: CASSIDWFSANEKLFF

v_call: TRBV28
j_call: TRBJ2-1
d_call: TRBD1
clone_size: -
cdr3_nt: TGTGCCAGCAGTTTACAGACAGGGATCTACAATGAGCAGTTCTTC
cdr3_aa: CASSLQTGIYNEQFF

v_call: TRBV19
j_call: TRBJ1-1
d_call: TRBD1
clone_size: -
cdr3_nt: TGTGCCAGTAGTATAGGGGGACAGGGGAAACCTGAAGCTTTCTTT
cdr3_aa: CASSIGGQGKPEAFF

v_call: TRBV11-2
j_call: TRBJ1-1
d_call: TRBD1
clone_size: -
cdr3_nt: TGTGCCAGCAGCTCAGGACAGGGGTGGAACACTGAAGCTTTCTTT
cdr3_aa: CASSSGQGWNTEAFF

v_call: TRBV18
j_call: TRBJ2-2
d_call: TRBD1
clone_size: -
cdr3_nt: TGTGCCAGCTCACCAAATCGACAGGGGGCGGCGGAGCTGTTTTTT
cdr3_aa: CASSPNRQGAAELFF

v_call: TRBV4-1
j_call: TRBJ2-3
d_call: TRBD2
clone_size: -
cdr3_nt: TGCGCCAGCAGCCAATCCCTAAGGCTAGCGGGGGGCACAGATACGCAGTATTTT
cdr3_aa: CASSQSLRLAGGTDTQYF

v_call: TRBV20-1
j_call: TRBJ2-5
d_call: -
clone_size: -
cdr3_nt: TGCAGTGGGCAGACACAAGAGACCCAGTACTTC
cdr3_aa: CSGQTQETQYF

v_call: TRBV27
j_call: TRBJ2-3
d_call: TRBD2
clone_size: -
cdr3_nt: TGTGCCAGCAGTCCGGGAGGTACGCAGTATTTT
cdr3_aa: CASSPGGTQYF

v_call: TRBV5-4
j_call: TRBJ2-5
d_call: TRBD2
clone_size: -
cdr3_nt: TGTGCCAGCAGCTCGGGCCGCGCGACTAGCGTGGAGACCCAGTACTTC
cdr3_aa: CASSSGRATSVETQYF

v_call: TRBV13
j_call: TRBJ2-1
d_call: TRBD2
clone_size: -
cdr3_nt: TGTGCCAGCAGCAGGACCGGGACTAGCGATGAGCAGTTCTTC
cdr3_aa: CASSRTGTSDEQFF

v_call: TRBV2
j_call: TRBJ2-5
d_call: -
clone_size: -
cdr3_nt: TGTGCCAGCAGTGCCCCTTCCCAAGAGACCCAGTACTTC
cdr3_aa: CASSAPSQETQYF

v_call: TRBV28
j_call: TRBJ2-1
d_call: TRBD1
clone_size: once
cdr3_nt: TGTGCCAGCAGTGCCCCGGGACAGCTACTTGAGCAGTTCTTC
cdr3_aa: CASSAPGQLLEQFF

v_call: TRBV5-5
j_call: TRBJ1-1
d_call: -
clone_size: -
cdr3_nt: TGTGCCAGCAGCCCCCCTGTTGGGGGGGACACTGAAGCTTTCTTT
cdr3_aa: CASSPPVGGDTEAFF

v_call: TRBV3-1/TRBV3-2
j_call: TRBJ2-2
d_call: TRBD1
clone_size: -
cdr3_nt: TGTGCCAGCACTTCGGGGACAGGGGGTACCGGGGAGCTGTTTTTT
cdr3_aa: CASTSGTGGTGELFF

v_call: TRBV12-5
j_call: TRBJ2-2
d_call: TRBD2
clone_size: -
cdr3_nt: TGTGCTAGTGGCCCACCCGGGACTAGCGACACCGGGGAGCTGTTTTTT
cdr3_aa: CASGPPGTSDTGELFF